This TCR beta chain was retrieved from a study of blood T cell repertoires in COVID-19. Assay: immunoSEQ multiplex PCR; the TCRdb copy retains only in-frame clones and omits some. The sample shows about 140,000 clones, approximately 79% of them seen only once. This clone was counted only a few times. Germline V gene data show CDR1 as MNHEY and CDR2 as SMNVEV (reference sequence). The CDR3 has 11 amino acids. The V and J ends lost 6 bases and 11 bases respectively, with 13 bases between them. Cohorts were assigned according to the clinical history that participants reported. The sequenced material came from PBMCs or T cells enriched from blood (not recorded which). The receptor's source is a woman aged 45-65 years who had recovered from COVID-19. This chain links TRBV27 with TRBJ1-1, with D perhaps matching TRBD1 (5 bases). CDR3 in amino acids: CASRAGGGAFF. For the CDR3, the DNA is TGTGCCAGCAGGGCCGGTGGGGGGGCTTTCTTT.